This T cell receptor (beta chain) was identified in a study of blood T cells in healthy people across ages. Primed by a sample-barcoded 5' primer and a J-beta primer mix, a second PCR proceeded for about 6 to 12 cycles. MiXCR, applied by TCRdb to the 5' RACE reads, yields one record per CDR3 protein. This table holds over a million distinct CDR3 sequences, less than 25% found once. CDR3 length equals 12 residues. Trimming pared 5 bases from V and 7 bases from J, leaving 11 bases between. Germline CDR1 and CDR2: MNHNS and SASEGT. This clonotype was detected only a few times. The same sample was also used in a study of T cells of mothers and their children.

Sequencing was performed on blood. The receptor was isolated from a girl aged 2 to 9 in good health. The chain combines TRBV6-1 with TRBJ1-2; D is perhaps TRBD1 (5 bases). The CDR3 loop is CASSMDILGYTF. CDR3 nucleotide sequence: TGTGCCAGCAGTATGGACATCCTTGGCTACACCTTC.